Listed below are T cell receptor beta chains from one sample, sequenced in a study of blood T cell repertoires in COVID-19. Here immunoSEQ multiplex PCR was the method, and the copy in TCRdb shows in-frame clones only, minus some. In the table there are fewer than 350,000 clones, approximately 85% of which are singletons. The specimen was PBMCs or T cells enriched from blood (not recorded which). These receptors all come from a man aged 25-45 years who had recovered from COVID-19. Both conserved end residues are part of each CDR3. A D gene is named only where the DNA matches it firmly. Expanded clones are given a class, and other clones once, few, many or no size at all.

abundance	v_gene	j_gene	d_gene	CDR3nt	CDR3aa
-	TRBV9	TRBJ2-2	-	TGTGCCAGCAGCGTAGAGCAGCGGGTGTTAGGGCCCGGGGAGCTGTTTTTT	CASSVEQRVLGPGELFF
-	TRBV6-5	TRBJ1-1	TRBD1	TGTGCCAGCAAGGGCACAGGGGCGAACACTGAAGCTTTCTTT	CASKGTGANTEAFF
once	TRBV5-1	TRBJ1-2	-	TGCGCCAGCAGCTTGGCCAGAGGGGAGGAAGGCTACACCTTC	CASSLARGEEGYTF
-	TRBV7-2	TRBJ2-5	TRBD2	TGTGCCAGCAGCTTAGTGTCTAGCGGGGGGTTTGAGACCCAGTACTTC	CASSLVSSGGFETQYF
-	TRBV19	TRBJ2-5	-	TGTGCCAGTAGTATTCCGGGGTGGAAGACCCAGTACTTC	CASSIPGWKTQYF
-	TRBV6-1	TRBJ1-2	-	TGTGCCAGCAATGAATGGGGGGGTTCCGACTATGGCTACACCTTC	CASNEWGGSDYGYTF
few	TRBV13	TRBJ2-7	-	TGTGCCATCGGGCGGGGACTGCCCTACGAGCAGTACTTC	CAIGRGLPYEQYF
-	TRBV7-6	TRBJ2-5	-	TGTGCCAGCAGGGATCAGGGTTGGCAAGAGACCCAGTACTTC	CASRDQGWQETQYF
-	TRBV10-3	TRBJ1-2	TRBD1	TGTGCCACCGGGACAGAGAACTATGGCTACACCTTC	CATGTENYGYTF
-	TRBV9	TRBJ1-6	-	TGTGCCAGCAGCGTAGAAACGGGGTACCTCAATAATTCACCCCTCCACTTT	CASSVETGYLNNSPLHF
-	TRBV7-9	TRBJ2-1	TRBD1	TGTGCCAGCAGCTTAGGGGGGACAGTAGCATACAATGAGCAGTTCTTC	CASSLGGTVAYNEQFF
-	TRBV5-6	TRBJ1-1	TRBD1	TGTGCCAGCAGCTACGGGACAGAGGAAGAAGCTTTCTTT	CASSYGTEEEAFF
-	TRBV18	TRBJ1-2	-	TGTGCCAGCTCACCACGCGGCGTCGGGGACTATGGCTACACCTTC	CASSPRGVGDYGYTF
-	TRBV11-2	TRBJ1-5	-	TGTGCCAGCAGCTTAGAACAGCAGGGTCAGCCCCAGCATTTT	CASSLEQQGQPQHF
-	TRBV9	TRBJ1-2	-	TGTGCCAGCAGCGCCCCCCTCGGGCAGGGAAACTATGGCTACACCTTC	CASSAPLGQGNYGYTF
-	TRBV6-5	TRBJ2-7	TRBD1	TGTGCCAGCAGTCTCCGGACAGGAGGCTACGAGCAGTACTTC	CASSLRTGGYEQYF
once	TRBV7-8	TRBJ1-2	-	TGTGCCAGCAGCCCCGGGGGGCATGGCTACACCTTC	CASSPGGHGYTF
once	TRBV4-1	TRBJ1-6	-	TGCGCCAGCAGCGCCGGGGGATCGGGGAATTCACCCCTCCACTTT	CASSAGGSGNSPLHF
-	TRBV7-9	TRBJ1-1	-	TGTGCCAGCAGCGCGTGGCAGGGGTGGACTGAAGCTTTCTTT	CASSAWQGWTEAFF
-	TRBV9	TRBJ1-1	TRBD1	TGTGCCAGCAGCGCTCCCCGGACAGGATTGGACACTGAAGCTTTCTTT	CASSAPRTGLDTEAFF
few	TRBV7-2	TRBJ1-5	-	TGTGCCAGCAGCTTAGTTTTGGCGGGCAATCAGCCCCAGCATTTT	CASSLVLAGNQPQHF
once	TRBV4-3	TRBJ2-1	TRBD2	TGCGCCAGCAGCCAAGAGTATAGCGGGGGACGCAATGAGCAGTTCTTC	CASSQEYSGGRNEQFF
-	TRBV7-8	TRBJ2-7	TRBD1	TGTGCCAGCACTTCGACCCGGGACAGAGCCTACGAGCAGTACTTC	CASTSTRDRAYEQYF
-	TRBV2	TRBJ1-5	-	TGTGCCAGCAGTGAACCCTTTCAGCCCCAGCATTTT	CASSEPFQPQHF
-	TRBV12-5	TRBJ1-5	-	TGTGCTAGTGGTCTCGGGGGTCATTACAATCAGCCCCAGCATTTT	CASGLGGHYNQPQHF
-	TRBV7-3	TRBJ2-3	-	TGTGCCAGCAGCATAGACAGGAATACGCAGTATTTT	CASSIDRNTQYF
-	TRBV7-9	TRBJ2-3	-	TGTGCCAGCAGCTCGATGACTAGGGAAGATACGCAGTATTTT	CASSSMTREDTQYF
-	TRBV5-1	TRBJ2-2	-	TGCGCCAGCAGCTTGTATGGGACATCGAACACCGGGGAGCTGTTTTTT	CASSLYGTSNTGELFF
-	TRBV10-3	TRBJ2-3	-	TGTGCCATCAGTGGTAGCGGTATACCTAGCACAGATACGCAGTATTTT	CAISGSGIPSTDTQYF
-	TRBV6-2/TRBV6-3	TRBJ1-2	-	TGTGCCAGCAGTCGGAGGACAGAATACACCTTC	CASSRRTEYTF
-	TRBV10-3	TRBJ1-5	-	TGTGCCATCAGTGACGACAGAAATCAGCCCCAGCATTTT	CAISDDRNQPQHF
-	TRBV2	TRBJ1-1	-	TGTGCCAGCAGCGCTACAGAGAACACTGAAGCTTTCTTT	CASSATENTEAFF
-	TRBV9	TRBJ1-5	TRBD1	TGTGCCAGCAGCGGACCGGGACAGGGCAATCAGCCCCAGCATTTT	CASSGPGQGNQPQHF
few	TRBV9	TRBJ2-3	TRBD2	TGTGCCAGCAGCGTAGTTTCGGGGGGGCGGGGCACAGATACGCAGTATTTT	CASSVVSGGRGTDTQYF
-	TRBV25-1	TRBJ2-7	TRBD1	TGTGCCAGCAGCGGGGCCCCAGGGGGCCAGCAGTACTTC	CASSGAPGGQQYF
few	TRBV5-1	TRBJ2-7	TRBD2	TGCGCCAGCAGCTTCGGCGGGGGAACCTACGAGCAGTACTTC	CASSFGGGTYEQYF
-	TRBV9	TRBJ1-1	TRBD1	TGTGCCAGCAGCGTACAGGGGGCAGGGTCCACTGAAGCTTTCTTT	CASSVQGAGSTEAFF
-	TRBV10-3	TRBJ1-2	TRBD1	TGTGCCATAGGGGACAGGGGTGGCTACACCTTC	CAIGDRGGYTF
few	TRBV6-5	TRBJ1-4	TRBD1	TGTGCCAGCACAAAACAGGGGCCAACTAATGAAAAACTGTTTTTT	CASTKQGPTNEKLFF
-	TRBV4-1	TRBJ1-6	-	TGCGCCAGCAGCCACGGACAGTACGATAATTCACCCCTCCACTTT	CASSHGQYDNSPLHF
-	TRBV7-8	TRBJ1-1	TRBD1	TGTGCCAGCAGCTTATATTCAGGGGGCATGAACACTGAAGCTTTCTTT	CASSLYSGGMNTEAFF